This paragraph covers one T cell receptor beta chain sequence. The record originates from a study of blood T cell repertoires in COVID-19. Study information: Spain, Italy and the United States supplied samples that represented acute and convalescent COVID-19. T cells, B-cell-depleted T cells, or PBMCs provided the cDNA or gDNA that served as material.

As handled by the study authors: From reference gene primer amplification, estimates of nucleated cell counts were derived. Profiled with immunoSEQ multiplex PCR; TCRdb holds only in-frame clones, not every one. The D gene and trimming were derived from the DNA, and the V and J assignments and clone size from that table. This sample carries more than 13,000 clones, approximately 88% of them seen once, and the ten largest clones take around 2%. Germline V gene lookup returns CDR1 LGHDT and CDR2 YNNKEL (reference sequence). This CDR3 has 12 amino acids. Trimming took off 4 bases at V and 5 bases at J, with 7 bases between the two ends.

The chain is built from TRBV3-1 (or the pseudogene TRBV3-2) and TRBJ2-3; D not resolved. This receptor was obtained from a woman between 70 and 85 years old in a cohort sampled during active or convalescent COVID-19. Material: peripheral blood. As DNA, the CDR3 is TGTGCCAGCAGCCCTTACTTAGATACGCAGTATTTT. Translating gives CASSPYLDTQYF.